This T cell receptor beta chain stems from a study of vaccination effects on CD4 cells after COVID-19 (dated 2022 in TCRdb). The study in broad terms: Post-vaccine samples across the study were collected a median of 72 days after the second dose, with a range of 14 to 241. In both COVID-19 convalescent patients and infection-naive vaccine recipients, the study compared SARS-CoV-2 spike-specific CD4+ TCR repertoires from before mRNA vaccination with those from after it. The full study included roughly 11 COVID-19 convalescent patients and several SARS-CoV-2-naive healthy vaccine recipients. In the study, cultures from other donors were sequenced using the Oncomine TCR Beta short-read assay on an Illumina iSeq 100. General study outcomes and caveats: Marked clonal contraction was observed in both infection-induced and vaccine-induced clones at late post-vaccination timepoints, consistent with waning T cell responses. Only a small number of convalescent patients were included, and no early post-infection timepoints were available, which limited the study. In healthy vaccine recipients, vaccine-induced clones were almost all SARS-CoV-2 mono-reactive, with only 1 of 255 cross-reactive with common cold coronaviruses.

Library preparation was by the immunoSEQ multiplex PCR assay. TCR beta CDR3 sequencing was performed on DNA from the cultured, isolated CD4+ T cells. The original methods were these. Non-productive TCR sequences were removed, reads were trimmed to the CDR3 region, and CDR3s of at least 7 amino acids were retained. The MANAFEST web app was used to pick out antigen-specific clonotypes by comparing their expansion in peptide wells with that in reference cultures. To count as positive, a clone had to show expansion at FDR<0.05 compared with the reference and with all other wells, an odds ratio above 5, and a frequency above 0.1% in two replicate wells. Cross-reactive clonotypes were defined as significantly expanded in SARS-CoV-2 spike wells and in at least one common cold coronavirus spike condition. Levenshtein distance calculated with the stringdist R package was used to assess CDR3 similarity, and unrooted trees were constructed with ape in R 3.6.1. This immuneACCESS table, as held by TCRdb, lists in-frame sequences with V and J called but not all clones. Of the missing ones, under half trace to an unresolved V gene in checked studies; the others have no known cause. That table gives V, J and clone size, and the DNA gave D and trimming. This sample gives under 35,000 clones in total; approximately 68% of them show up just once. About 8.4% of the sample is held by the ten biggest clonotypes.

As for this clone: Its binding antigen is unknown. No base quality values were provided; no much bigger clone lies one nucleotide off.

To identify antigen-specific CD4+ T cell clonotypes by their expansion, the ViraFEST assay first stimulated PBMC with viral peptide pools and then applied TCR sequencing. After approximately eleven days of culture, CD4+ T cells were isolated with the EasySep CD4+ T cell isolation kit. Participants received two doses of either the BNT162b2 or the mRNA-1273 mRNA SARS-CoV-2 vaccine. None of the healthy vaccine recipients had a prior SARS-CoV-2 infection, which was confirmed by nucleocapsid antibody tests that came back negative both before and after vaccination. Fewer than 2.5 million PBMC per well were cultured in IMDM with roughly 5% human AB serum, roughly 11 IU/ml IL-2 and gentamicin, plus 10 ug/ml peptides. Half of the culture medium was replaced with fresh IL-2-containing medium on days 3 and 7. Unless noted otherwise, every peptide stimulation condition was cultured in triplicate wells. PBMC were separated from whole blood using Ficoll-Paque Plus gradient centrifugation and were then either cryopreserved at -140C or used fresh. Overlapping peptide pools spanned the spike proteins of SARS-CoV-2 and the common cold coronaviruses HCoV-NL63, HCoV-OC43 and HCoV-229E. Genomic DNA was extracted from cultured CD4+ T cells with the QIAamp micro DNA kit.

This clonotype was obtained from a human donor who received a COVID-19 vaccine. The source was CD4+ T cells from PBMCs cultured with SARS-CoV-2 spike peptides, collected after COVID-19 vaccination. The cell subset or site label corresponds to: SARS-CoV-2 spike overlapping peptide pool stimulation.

Here the CDR3 is given as CASSPGGAGTDTQYF. The sequenced DNA: TGTGCCAGCAGCCCGGGAGGGGCTGGCACAGATACGCAGTATTTT. The chain is assembled from TRBV14 and TRBJ2-3, with 8 bases in between that match TRBD2. As encoded in the germline V gene, CDR1 is SGHDN while CDR2 is FVKESK. The junction shows trimming of 4 bases on V and 1 base on J, and the gene matches do not reach 4 bases of it. The cysteine opens and the phenylalanine closes a CDR3 of 15 amino acids. Only the CDR3 part of the read is kept: 45 bases, read in frame from the first base.